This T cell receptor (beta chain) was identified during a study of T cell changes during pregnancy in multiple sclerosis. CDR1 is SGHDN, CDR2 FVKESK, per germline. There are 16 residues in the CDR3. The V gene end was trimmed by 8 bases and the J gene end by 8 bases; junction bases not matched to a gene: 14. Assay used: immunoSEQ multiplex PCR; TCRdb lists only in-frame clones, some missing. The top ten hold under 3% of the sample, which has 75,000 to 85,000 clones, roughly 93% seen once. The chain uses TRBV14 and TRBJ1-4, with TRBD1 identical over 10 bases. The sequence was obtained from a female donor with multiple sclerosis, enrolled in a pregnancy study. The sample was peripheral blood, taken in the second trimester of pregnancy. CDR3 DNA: TGTGCCAGCTCAGCCCTCCCGGGACAGGGGAAAGAAAAACTGTTTTTT. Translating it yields CASSALPGQGKEKLFF.